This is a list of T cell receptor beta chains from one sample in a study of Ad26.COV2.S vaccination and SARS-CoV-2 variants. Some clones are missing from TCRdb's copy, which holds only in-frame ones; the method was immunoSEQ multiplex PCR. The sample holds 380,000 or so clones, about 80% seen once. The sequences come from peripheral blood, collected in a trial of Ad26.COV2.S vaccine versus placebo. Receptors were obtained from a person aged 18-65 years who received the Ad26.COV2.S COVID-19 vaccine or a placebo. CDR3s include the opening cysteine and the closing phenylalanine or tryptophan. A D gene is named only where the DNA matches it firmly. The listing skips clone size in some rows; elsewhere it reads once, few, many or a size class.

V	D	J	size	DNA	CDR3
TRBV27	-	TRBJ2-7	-	TGTGCCAGCAGTTTAGGGTACGGAGGGGTGAATTACGAGCAGTACTTC	CASSLGYGGVNYEQYF
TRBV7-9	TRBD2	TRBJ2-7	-	TGTGCCAGCAGCTTACAGCGGGAGTACTCCTACGAGCAGTACTTC	CASSLQREYSYEQYF
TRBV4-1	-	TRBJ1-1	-	TGCGCCAGCAGCCAAGTAGGCAGAAAGAACACTGAAGCTTTCTTT	CASSQVGRKNTEAFF
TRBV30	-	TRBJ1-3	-	TGTGCCTGGAGTCGTGGGAACACCATATATTTT	CAWSRGNTIYF
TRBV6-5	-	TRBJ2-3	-	TGTGCCACCATGTCACCCGGTGATACGCAGTATTTT	CATMSPGDTQYF
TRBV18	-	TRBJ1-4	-	TGTGCCAGCTCACCAGGAGGGACTAATGAAAAACTGTTTTTT	CASSPGGTNEKLFF
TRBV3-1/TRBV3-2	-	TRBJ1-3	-	TGTGCCAGCAGCCAAGAAGGGGCTGGAAACACCATATATTTT	CASSQEGAGNTIYF
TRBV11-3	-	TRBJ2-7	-	TGTGCCAGCGCCCTGTGGGGGAGTTCGTCCTACGAGCAGTACTTC	CASALWGSSSYEQYF
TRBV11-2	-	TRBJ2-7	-	TGTGCCAGCAGCGTCTCCCGCTTGGACGAGCAGTACTTC	CASSVSRLDEQYF
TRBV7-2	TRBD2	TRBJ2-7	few	TGTGCCAGCAGCTTAATGCGGGGGGAGTCCTACGAGCAGTACTTC	CASSLMRGESYEQYF
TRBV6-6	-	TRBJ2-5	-	TGTGCCAGCAGCGCCTCTCAAGAGACCCAGTACTTC	CASSASQETQYF
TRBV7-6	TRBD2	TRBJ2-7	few	TGTGCCAGCAGTCCTCTGGCCCTCGGGACTAGCGACCACGAGCAGTACTTC	CASSPLALGTSDHEQYF
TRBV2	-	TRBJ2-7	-	TGTGCCAGCTCGGACGCATCACGCTCGTACGAGCAGTACTTC	CASSDASRSYEQYF
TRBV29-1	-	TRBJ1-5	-	TGCAGCGTTGGTTTTTCGGGATCTCCGGATCAGCCCCAGCATTTT	CSVGFSGSPDQPQHF
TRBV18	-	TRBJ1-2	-	TGTGCCAGCTCACCACTAGAGCCAAATGGCTACACCTTC	CASSPLEPNGYTF
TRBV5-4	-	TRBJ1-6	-	TGTGCCAGCAGCTTCCCCGGTGATTCACCCCTCCACTTT	CASSFPGDSPLHF
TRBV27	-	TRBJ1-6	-	TGTGCCAGCAGAGACCGGGGTTCCTATAATTCACCCCTCCACTTT	CASRDRGSYNSPLHF
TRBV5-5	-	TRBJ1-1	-	TGTGCCAGCAGCTTGGGGGCCGACAGGAGGGCTTTCTTT	CASSLGADRRAFF
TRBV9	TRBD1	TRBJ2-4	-	TGTGCCAGCAGCTCCCAACCCACAGGGGGTACCAAAAACATTCAGTACTTC	CASSSQPTGGTKNIQYF
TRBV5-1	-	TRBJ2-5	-	TGCGCCAGCAGCTTCGTGGGGTCCGTGGGCCAAGAGACCCAGTACTTC	CASSFVGSVGQETQYF
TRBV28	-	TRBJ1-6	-	TGTGCCAGCAGGACCGGGACTCTAAGCTCCTATAATTCACCCCTCCACTTT	CASRTGTLSSYNSPLHF
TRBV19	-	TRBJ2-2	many	TGTGCCAGTACCACATCCTACGGGGCCGGGGAGCTGTTTTTT	CASTTSYGAGELFF
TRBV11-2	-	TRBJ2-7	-	TGTGCCAGCAGCCGACCGACTAGATCCTACGAGCAGTACTTC	CASSRPTRSYEQYF
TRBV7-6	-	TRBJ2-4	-	TGTGCCAGCAGCTTAGGTCGAGCCCGGGACCTCAAAAACATTCAGTACTTC	CASSLGRARDLKNIQYF
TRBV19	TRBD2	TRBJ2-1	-	TGTGCCAGTACCCCCGTAGCGGGACCCTACAATGAGCAGTTCTTC	CASTPVAGPYNEQFF
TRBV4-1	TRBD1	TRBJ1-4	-	TGCGCCAGCAGCCAAGTCAGGGGGACTAATGAAAAACTGTTTTTT	CASSQVRGTNEKLFF
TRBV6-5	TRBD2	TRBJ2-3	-	TGTGCCAGCAGTTACCCTAGCGGGGGGGTGGATACGCAGTATTTT	CASSYPSGGVDTQYF
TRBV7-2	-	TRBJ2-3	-	TGTGCCAGCAGCGTCAGATACACAGATACGCAGTATTTT	CASSVRYTDTQYF
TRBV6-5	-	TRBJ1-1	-	TGTGCCAGCAGGGCAACTACTATGAACACTGAAGCTTTCTTT	CASRATTMNTEAFF
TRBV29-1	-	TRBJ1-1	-	TGCAGCGCTGGGGGGACACCGGAAGCTTTCTTT	CSAGGTPEAFF
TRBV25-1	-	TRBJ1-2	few	TGTGCCAGGCAGACCGGAGGGAGAGGCTACACCTTC	CARQTGGRGYTF
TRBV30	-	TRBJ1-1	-	TGTGCCTGGAGTCCCTTTGCCACCGCCACAGAGAACACTGAAGCTTTCTTT	CAWSPFATATENTEAFF
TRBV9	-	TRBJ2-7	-	TGTGCCAGCAGCGCGACTCCTTACGTCTACGAGCAGTACTTC	CASSATPYVYEQYF
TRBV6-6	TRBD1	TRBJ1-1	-	TGTGCCAGCAGACCGGGACAGGGACGAGAAACTGAAGCTTTCTTT	CASRPGQGRETEAFF
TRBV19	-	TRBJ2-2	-	TGTGCCAGTAGTTCAAGCGGTGTAGGAACGAACACCGGGGAGCTGTTTTTT	CASSSSGVGTNTGELFF
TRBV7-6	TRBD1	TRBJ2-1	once	TGTGCCAGCAGCTTAGGCGGGACAGGGGGCTACAATGAGCAGTTCTTC	CASSLGGTGGYNEQFF
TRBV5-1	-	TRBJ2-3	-	TGCGCCAGCAGCAACAGGATAAATACGCAGTATTTT	CASSNRINTQYF
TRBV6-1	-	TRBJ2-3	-	TGTGCCAGCAGTGAAGCCCCCCGGGATACGCAGTATTTT	CASSEAPRDTQYF
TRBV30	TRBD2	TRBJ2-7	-	TGTGCCTGGGCACTAGCGGGAGGGACCTACGAGCAGTACTTC	CAWALAGGTYEQYF
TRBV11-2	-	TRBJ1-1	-	TGTGCCAGCAGCTTAGACAGTAGGAGGGGAACTGAAGCTTTCTTT	CASSLDSRRGTEAFF
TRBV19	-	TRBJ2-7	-	TGTGCCAGTAGTATACACGGAGGAACCTACGAGCAGTACTTC	CASSIHGGTYEQYF
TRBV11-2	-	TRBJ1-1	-	TGTGCCAGCAGCTTAGTGAGGGAACACTTGGCTGAAGCTTTCTTT	CASSLVREHLAEAFF